The rows below give T cell receptor beta chains drawn from one sample of a study of CD8 T cells in Susac syndrome. MiXCR was run by TCRdb on the immunoSEQ multiplex PCR reads, yielding one entry per CDR3 protein. The top ten hold 0.093% of the sample, which has 150,000 to 250,000 distinct CDR3 sequences, more than 90% seen once. Sequences were obtained from CD4+ T cells from PBMCs. The receptors come from a human donor with multiple sclerosis. The CDR3 runs from the conserved cysteine through the conserved F or W. Each record gives: V gene, D gene, clone size, J gene, CDR3 DNA, CDR3 protein. The D gene is left open where the match is weak. Clone size is not always given. Where it is, it says once, few, many or a class for expanded clones.

V: TRBV30
D: TRBD1
size: .
J: TRBJ1-1
DNA: TGTGCCTGCCGGGACAGGGCCACTGAAGCTTTCTTT
CDR3: CACRDRATEAFF

V: TRBV3-1
D: TRBD2
size: .
J: TRBJ2-2
DNA: TGTGCCAGCAGCCAAAAGCGGGGGGTAACCGGGGAGCTGTTTTTT
CDR3: CASSQKRGVTGELFF

V: TRBV20-1
D: TRBD2
size: few
J: TRBJ2-7
DNA: TGCAGTGCTACCCTAGCGGGGCGCTACGAGCAGTACTTC
CDR3: CSATLAGRYEQYF

V: TRBV20-1
D: .
size: once
J: TRBJ2-1
DNA: TGCAGTGCTAGACACGCTGGCGAATCCTACAATGAGCAGTTCTTC
CDR3: CSARHAGESYNEQFF

V: TRBV14
D: .
size: .
J: TRBJ1-3
DNA: TGTGCCAGCAGCCAAGGAAACACCATATATTTT
CDR3: CASSQGNTIYF

V: TRBV11-2
D: .
size: .
J: TRBJ1-1
DNA: TGTGCCAGCAGCTTAGGAGGCAGGGGGAACACTGAAGCTTTCTTT
CDR3: CASSLGGRGNTEAFF

V: TRBV20-1
D: .
size: .
J: TRBJ2-7
DNA: TGCAGTGCTGTGGCCCAGGCCCTCAGCGAGCAGTACTTC
CDR3: CSAVAQALSEQYF

V: TRBV3-1
D: TRBD2
size: .
J: TRBJ2-3
DNA: TGTGCCAGCAGCCTGTCTACCCTCGGACTAGTAGATACGCAGTATTTT
CDR3: CASSLSTLGLVDTQYF

V: TRBV5-1
D: .
size: .
J: TRBJ2-1
DNA: TGCGCCAGCAGCCCTTCTCCCTCCAGTGAGCAGTTCTTC
CDR3: CASSPSPSSEQFF

V: TRBV20-1
D: .
size: .
J: TRBJ1-5
DNA: TGCAGTGCTAGTTCACGGGGCAATCAGCCCCAGCATTTT
CDR3: CSASSRGNQPQHF

V: TRBV5-1
D: .
size: .
J: TRBJ1-2
DNA: TGCGCCAGCAGCTTGAGGCCAGAATTTAACTATGGCTACACCTTC
CDR3: CASSLRPEFNYGYTF

V: TRBV30
D: .
size: .
J: TRBJ2-3
DNA: TGTGCCTGGAGTAAACAAGATACGCAGTATTTT
CDR3: CAWSKQDTQYF

V: TRBV27
D: .
size: .
J: TRBJ2-6
DNA: TGTGCCAGCAGCCCAGCAGGGTTTGGGGCCAACGTCCTGACTTTC
CDR3: CASSPAGFGANVLTF

V: TRBV2
D: .
size: .
J: TRBJ1-1
DNA: TGTGCCAGCAGCCGGTTTGAAGCTTTCTTT
CDR3: CASSRFEAFF

V: TRBV20-1
D: TRBD2
size: .
J: TRBJ2-1
DNA: TGCAGTGCCTATAGCGGGAGGCGCAATGAGCAGTTCTTC
CDR3: CSAYSGRRNEQFF

V: TRBV5-6
D: .
size: .
J: TRBJ2-7
DNA: TGTGCCAGCAGCTTTTTACTATACGAGCAGTACTTC
CDR3: CASSFLLYEQYF

V: TRBV29-1
D: .
size: .
J: TRBJ1-1
DNA: TGCAGCGTTGACAGGATGAACACTGAAGCTTTCTTT
CDR3: CSVDRMNTEAFF

V: TRBV5-1
D: TRBD1
size: once
J: TRBJ2-1
DNA: TGCGCCAGCAGCTTCCGGACAGGGCGGAATGAGCAGTTCTTC
CDR3: CASSFRTGRNEQFF

V: TRBV10-1
D: .
size: .
J: TRBJ2-1
DNA: TGCGCCAGCAGTGACCCACTAGGCGGTGAGCAGTTCTTC
CDR3: CASSDPLGGEQFF

V: TRBV20-1
D: .
size: .
J: TRBJ2-1
DNA: TGCAGTGCGCCGCACACCCGGGGGCTGTCCTACAATGAGCAGTTCTTC
CDR3: CSAPHTRGLSYNEQFF

V: TRBV14
D: .
size: .
J: TRBJ1-1
DNA: TGTGCCAGCAGCCAACGGGGGATTGGCGGCACTGAAGCTTTCTTT
CDR3: CASSQRGIGGTEAFF

V: TRBV29-1
D: .
size: .
J: TRBJ2-2
DNA: TGCAGCGTCCGCTTATGGGCAGACACCGGGGAGCTGTTTTTT
CDR3: CSVRLWADTGELFF

V: TRBV15
D: .
size: .
J: TRBJ2-2
DNA: TGTGCCACCAGACTCAGGACAAGCAGCGGGGAGCTGTTTTTT
CDR3: CATRLRTSSGELFF

V: TRBV11-2
D: .
size: .
J: TRBJ2-7
DNA: TGTGCCAGCAGCTTAGGAGGTGGGCAGTACTTC
CDR3: CASSLGGGQYF

V: TRBV6-5
D: .
size: .
J: TRBJ2-7
DNA: TGTGCCAGCAGTTACGCCACTAGCCGCGAGCAGTACTTC
CDR3: CASSYATSREQYF

V: TRBV3-1
D: TRBD2
size: .
J: TRBJ2-2
DNA: TGTGCCAGCAGCTTCCCGGGGACTACCGGGGGCACCGGGGAGCTGTTTTTT
CDR3: CASSFPGTTGGTGELFF

V: TRBV27
D: TRBD1
size: few
J: TRBJ2-5
DNA: TGTGCCAGCAGTTCAGGGGGCCGAGAGACCCAGTACTTC
CDR3: CASSSGGRETQYF

V: TRBV24-1
D: .
size: .
J: TRBJ2-3
DNA: TGTGCCACCAGTGTAAGCACAGATACGCAGTATTTT
CDR3: CATSVSTDTQYF

V: TRBV24-1
D: .
size: .
J: TRBJ1-5
DNA: TGTGCCACCAGTGATTTCAGGGGACGGGGCAATCAGCCCCAGCATTTT
CDR3: CATSDFRGRGNQPQHF

V: TRBV29-1
D: .
size: .
J: TRBJ1-1
DNA: TGCAGCGTTGGGTTAAGGGGAACTGAAGCTTTCTTT
CDR3: CSVGLRGTEAFF

V: TRBV20-1
D: .
size: .
J: TRBJ2-5
DNA: TGCAGTGCCCTTATAGGCTCACAGAAAGAGACCCAGTACTTC
CDR3: CSALIGSQKETQYF

V: TRBV4-2
D: TRBD1
size: .
J: TRBJ2-7
DNA: TGTGCCAGCAGCCAAGACCCCAGACAGGGTAGCGAGCAGTACTTC
CDR3: CASSQDPRQGSEQYF

V: TRBV24-1
D: .
size: .
J: TRBJ2-5
DNA: TGTGCCACCAGTGATCAAACCGGGACATTACAAGAGACCCAGTACTTC
CDR3: CATSDQTGTLQETQYF

V: TRBV7-8
D: .
size: .
J: TRBJ2-4
DNA: TGTGCCAGCAGCTTAGCGCGTGCGGGACCAGCCAAAAACATTCAGTACTTC
CDR3: CASSLARAGPAKNIQYF

V: TRBV20-1
D: TRBD1
size: .
J: TRBJ2-1
DNA: TGCAGTGCCGGGACAGCAAATGAGCAGTTCTTC
CDR3: CSAGTANEQFF

V: TRBV9
D: .
size: .
J: TRBJ1-4
DNA: TGTGCCAGCAGCGAGACAGCCTATAATGAAAAACTGTTTTTT
CDR3: CASSETAYNEKLFF

V: TRBV12-3/TRBV12-4
D: .
size: .
J: TRBJ2-2
DNA: TGTGCCAGCAGTCCCGGGTCGGGGGTACGCACCGGGGAGCTGTTTTTT
CDR3: CASSPGSGVRTGELFF

V: TRBV20-1
D: .
size: .
J: TRBJ1-3
DNA: TGCAGTGCGATCCCCCTCAACACCATATATTTT
CDR3: CSAIPLNTIYF

V: TRBV27
D: .
size: .
J: TRBJ1-5
DNA: TGTGCCAGCGGTGTTAGGGAGAGGCAGCCCCAGCATTTT
CDR3: CASGVRERQPQHF

V: TRBV5-1
D: .
size: .
J: TRBJ2-1
DNA: TGCGCCAGCAGCTTGCAGACACAGGATCGCGAGCAGTTCTTC
CDR3: CASSLQTQDREQFF

V: TRBV27
D: .
size: once
J: TRBJ2-1
DNA: TGTGCCAGCAGGGCCAACCGCAATGAGCAGTTCTTC
CDR3: CASRANRNEQFF

V: TRBV12-3/TRBV12-4
D: .
size: .
J: TRBJ2-7
DNA: TGTGCCAGCAGAACGGGCACCGGGACCCCCTACGAGCAGTACTTC
CDR3: CASRTGTGTPYEQYF

V: TRBV2
D: .
size: .
J: TRBJ2-7
DNA: TGTGCCAGCAGTGAACAGTGGGGGCAGTACTTC
CDR3: CASSEQWGQYF

V: TRBV2
D: .
size: .
J: TRBJ2-3
DNA: TGTGCCAGCAGTGGCTCAATCGCAGATACGCAGTATTTT
CDR3: CASSGSIADTQYF

V: TRBV7-2
D: .
size: .
J: TRBJ1-2
DNA: TGTGCCAGCAGCTTAGAAGGGACGGTCTATGGCTACACCTTC
CDR3: CASSLEGTVYGYTF

V: TRBV6-1
D: .
size: .
J: TRBJ1-5
DNA: TGTGCCAGCAAGGGGCCCAAGGGACCTAGCAACTATCAGCCCCAGCATTTT
CDR3: CASKGPKGPSNYQPQHF

V: TRBV30
D: .
size: .
J: TRBJ2-7
DNA: TGTGCCTGGAGTGTCCGGCTAGCCTACGAGCAGTACTTC
CDR3: CAWSVRLAYEQYF

V: TRBV5-4
D: .
size: .
J: TRBJ2-3
DNA: TGTGCCAGCACTACCGGGCAGCGGAACACAGATACGCAGTATTTT
CDR3: CASTTGQRNTDTQYF

V: TRBV30
D: .
size: .
J: TRBJ2-7
DNA: TGTGCCTGGGCCTTGATACAGGGACCTTACGAGCAGTACTTC
CDR3: CAWALIQGPYEQYF

V: TRBV30
D: TRBD1
size: .
J: TRBJ2-2
DNA: TGTGCCTGGGCCGGGACAGGGGGCCACGGGGAGCTGTTTTTT
CDR3: CAWAGTGGHGELFF

V: TRBV29-1
D: .
size: .
J: TRBJ1-1
DNA: TGCAGCGCTTCACCACTGAACACTGAAGCTTTCTTT
CDR3: CSASPLNTEAFF

V: TRBV9
D: .
size: .
J: TRBJ2-2
DNA: TGTGCCAGCAGCAAGGGACCTTTGAACACCGGGGAGCTGTTTTTT
CDR3: CASSKGPLNTGELFF

V: TRBV18
D: .
size: .
J: TRBJ2-7
DNA: TGTGCCAGCTCACTAACAAGTCGGGACTCCTACGAGCAGTACTTC
CDR3: CASSLTSRDSYEQYF

V: TRBV30
D: .
size: .
J: TRBJ1-5
DNA: TGTGCCTGGAGTGCGGGGGAAAGACAGCCCCAGCATTTT
CDR3: CAWSAGERQPQHF

V: TRBV30
D: .
size: once
J: TRBJ1-1
DNA: TGCTCGGGACGTAAGTGGGGGAACACTGAAGCTTTCTTT
CDR3: CSGRKWGNTEAFF

V: TRBV9
D: .
size: .
J: TRBJ2-3
DNA: TGTGCCAGCAGCGTAGTCGGGTCCCTCACAGATACGCAGTATTTT
CDR3: CASSVVGSLTDTQYF

V: TRBV29-1
D: .
size: .
J: TRBJ1-2
DNA: TGCAGCGTCGAACAGCAAAACTATGGCTACACCTTC
CDR3: CSVEQQNYGYTF

V: TRBV7-9
D: .
size: .
J: TRBJ1-5
DNA: TGTGCCAGCAGCTCTCCAAACGCGGGCAATCAGCCCCAGCATTTT
CDR3: CASSSPNAGNQPQHF